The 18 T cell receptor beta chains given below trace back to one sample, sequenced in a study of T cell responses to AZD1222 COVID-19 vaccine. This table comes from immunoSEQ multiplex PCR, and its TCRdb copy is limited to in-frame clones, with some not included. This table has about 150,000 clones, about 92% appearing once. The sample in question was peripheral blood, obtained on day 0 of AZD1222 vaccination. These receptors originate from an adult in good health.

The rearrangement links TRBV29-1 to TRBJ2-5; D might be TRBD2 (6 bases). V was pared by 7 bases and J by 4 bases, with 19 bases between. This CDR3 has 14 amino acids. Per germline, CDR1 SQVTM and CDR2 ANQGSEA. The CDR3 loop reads CSARRGTRPETQYF. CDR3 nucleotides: TGCAGCGCTAGGAGGGGTACTCGTCCAGAGACCCAGTACTTC.

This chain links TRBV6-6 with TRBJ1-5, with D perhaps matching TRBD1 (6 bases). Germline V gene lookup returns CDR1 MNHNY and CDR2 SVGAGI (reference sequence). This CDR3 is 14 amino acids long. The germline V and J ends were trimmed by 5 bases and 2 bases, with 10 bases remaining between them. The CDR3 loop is CASSTHRGNQPQHF. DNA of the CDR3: TGTGCCAGCAGTACCCACAGGGGCAATCAGCCCCAGCATTTT.

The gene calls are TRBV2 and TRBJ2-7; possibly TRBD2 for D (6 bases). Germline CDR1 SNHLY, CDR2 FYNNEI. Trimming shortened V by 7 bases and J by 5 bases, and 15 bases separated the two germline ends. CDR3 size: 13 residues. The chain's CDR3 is CASTREGPNEQYF. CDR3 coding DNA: TGTGCCAGCACGCGGGAAGGTCCCAACGAGCAGTACTTC.

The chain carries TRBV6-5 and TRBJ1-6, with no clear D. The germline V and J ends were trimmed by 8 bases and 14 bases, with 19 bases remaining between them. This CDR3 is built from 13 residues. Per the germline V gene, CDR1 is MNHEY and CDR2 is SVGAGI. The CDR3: CASRFYAGEALHF. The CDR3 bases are TGTGCCAGCCGTTTTTACGCCGGAGAAGCCCTCCACTTT.

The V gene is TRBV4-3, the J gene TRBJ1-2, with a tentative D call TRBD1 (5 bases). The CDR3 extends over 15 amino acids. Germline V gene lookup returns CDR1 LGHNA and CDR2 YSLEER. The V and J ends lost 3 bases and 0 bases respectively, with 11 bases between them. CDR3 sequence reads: CASSHQGPTNYGYTF. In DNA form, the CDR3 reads TGCGCCAGCAGCCACCAGGGCCCTACTAACTATGGCTACACCTTC.

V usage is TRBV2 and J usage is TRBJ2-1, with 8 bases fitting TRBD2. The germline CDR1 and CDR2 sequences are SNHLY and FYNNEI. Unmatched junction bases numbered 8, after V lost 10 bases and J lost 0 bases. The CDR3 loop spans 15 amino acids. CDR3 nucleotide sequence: TGTGCCACAGCCACTAGCGGAGGCTCCTACAATGAGCAGTTCTTC. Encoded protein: CATATSGGSYNEQFF.

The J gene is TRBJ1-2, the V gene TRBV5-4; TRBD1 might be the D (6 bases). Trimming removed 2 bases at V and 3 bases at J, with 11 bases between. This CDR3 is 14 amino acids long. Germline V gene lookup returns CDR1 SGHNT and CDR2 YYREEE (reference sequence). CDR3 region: CASSFDGGYYGYTF. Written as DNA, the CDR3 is TGTGCCAGCAGCTTCGACGGGGGCTACTATGGCTACACCTTC.

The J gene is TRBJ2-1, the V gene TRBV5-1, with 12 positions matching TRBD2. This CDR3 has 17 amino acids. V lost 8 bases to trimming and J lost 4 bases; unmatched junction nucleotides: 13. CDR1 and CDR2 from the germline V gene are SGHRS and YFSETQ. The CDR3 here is CASIGGILAGGYNEQFF. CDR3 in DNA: TGCGCCAGTATCGGGGGTATACTAGCGGGAGGTTACAATGAGCAGTTCTTC.

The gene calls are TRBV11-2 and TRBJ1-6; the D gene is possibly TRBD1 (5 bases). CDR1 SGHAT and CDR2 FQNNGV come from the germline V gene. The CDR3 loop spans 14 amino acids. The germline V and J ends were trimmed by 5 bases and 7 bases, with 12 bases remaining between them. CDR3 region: CASSPGGANSPLHF. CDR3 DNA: TGTGCCAGCAGCCCGGGCGGGGCGAATTCACCCCTCCACTTT.

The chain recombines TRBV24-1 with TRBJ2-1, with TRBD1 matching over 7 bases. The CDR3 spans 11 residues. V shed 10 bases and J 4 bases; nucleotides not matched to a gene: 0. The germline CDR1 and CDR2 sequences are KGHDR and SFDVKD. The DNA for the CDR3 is TGTGCCACGGGACAGTACAATGAGCAGTTCTTC. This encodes CATGQYNEQFF.

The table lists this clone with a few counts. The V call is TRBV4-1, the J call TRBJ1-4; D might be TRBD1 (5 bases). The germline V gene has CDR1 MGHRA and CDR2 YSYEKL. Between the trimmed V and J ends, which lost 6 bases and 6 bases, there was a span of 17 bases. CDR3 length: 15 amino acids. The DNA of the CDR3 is TGCGCCAGCAGGCCCCCTGGGGCGGTCTATGAAAAACTGTTTTTT. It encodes CASRPPGAVYEKLFF.

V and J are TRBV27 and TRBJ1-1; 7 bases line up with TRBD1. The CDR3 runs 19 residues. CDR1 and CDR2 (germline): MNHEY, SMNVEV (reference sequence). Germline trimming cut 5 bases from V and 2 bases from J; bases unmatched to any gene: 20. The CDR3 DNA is TGTGCCAGCAGTCCCGCCCGAGAGGGGGCATTTCCAATTAACACTGAAGCTTTCTTT. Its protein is CASSPAREGAFPINTEAFF.

CDR3 residues: CASTSSPNTGELFF. In DNA form, the CDR3 reads TGTGCCAGCACCTCGAGCCCGAACACCGGGGAGCTGTTTTTT. This chain links TRBV7-6 with TRBJ2-2, with D unclear. The V gene's germline CDR1 is SGHVS and CDR2 FNYEAQ. Trimming stripped 7 bases from V and 0 bases from J, with 9 bases between. The CDR3 has 14 residues.

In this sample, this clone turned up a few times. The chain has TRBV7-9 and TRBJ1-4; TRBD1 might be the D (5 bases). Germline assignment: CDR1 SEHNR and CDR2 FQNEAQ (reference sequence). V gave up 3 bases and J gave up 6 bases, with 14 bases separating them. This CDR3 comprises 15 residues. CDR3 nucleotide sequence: TGTGCCAGCAGCTTCGCGGACAAAGGGGATGAAAAACTGTTTTTT. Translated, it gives CASSFADKGDEKLFF.

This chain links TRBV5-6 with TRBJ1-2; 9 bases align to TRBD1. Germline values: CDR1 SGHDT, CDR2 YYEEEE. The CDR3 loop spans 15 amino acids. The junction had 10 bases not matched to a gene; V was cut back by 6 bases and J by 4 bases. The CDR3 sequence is CASNPWDREVYGYTF. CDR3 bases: TGTGCCAGCAACCCATGGGACAGGGAGGTCTATGGCTACACCTTC.

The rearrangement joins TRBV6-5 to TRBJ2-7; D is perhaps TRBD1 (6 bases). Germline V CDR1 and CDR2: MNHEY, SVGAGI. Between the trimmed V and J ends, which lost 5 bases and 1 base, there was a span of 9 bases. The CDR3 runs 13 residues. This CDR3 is CASSRGGSYEQYF. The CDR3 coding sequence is TGTGCCAGCAGTCGAGGGGGTTCCTACGAGCAGTACTTC.

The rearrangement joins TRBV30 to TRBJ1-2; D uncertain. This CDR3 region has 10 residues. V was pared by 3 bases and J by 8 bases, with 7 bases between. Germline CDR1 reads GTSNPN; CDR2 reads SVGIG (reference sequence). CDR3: CAWSRLGYTF. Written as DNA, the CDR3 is TGTGCCTGGAGCCGGTTGGGCTACACCTTC.

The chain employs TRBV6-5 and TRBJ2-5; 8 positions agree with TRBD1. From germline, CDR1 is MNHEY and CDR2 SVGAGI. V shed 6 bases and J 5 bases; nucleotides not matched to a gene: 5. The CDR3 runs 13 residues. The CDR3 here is CASRRTGPETQYF. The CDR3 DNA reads TGTGCCAGCAGAAGGACAGGGCCGGAGACCCAGTACTTC.